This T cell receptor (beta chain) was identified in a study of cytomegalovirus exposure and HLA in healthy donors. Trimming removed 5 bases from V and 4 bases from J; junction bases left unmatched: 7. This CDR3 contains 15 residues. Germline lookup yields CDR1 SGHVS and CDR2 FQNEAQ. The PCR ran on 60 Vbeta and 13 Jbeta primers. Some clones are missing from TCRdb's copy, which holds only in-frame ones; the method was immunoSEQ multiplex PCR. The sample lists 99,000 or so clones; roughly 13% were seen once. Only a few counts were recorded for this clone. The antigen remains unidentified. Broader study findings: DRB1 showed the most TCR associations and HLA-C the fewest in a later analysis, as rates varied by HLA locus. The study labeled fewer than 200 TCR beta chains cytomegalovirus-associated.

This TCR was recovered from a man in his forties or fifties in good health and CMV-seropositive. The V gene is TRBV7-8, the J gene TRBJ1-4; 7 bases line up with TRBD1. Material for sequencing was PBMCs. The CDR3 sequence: CASSHEGANNEKLFF. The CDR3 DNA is TGTGCCAGCAGCCACGAGGGGGCGAATAATGAAAAACTGTTTTTT.